This TCR beta chain was captured by sequencing in a study of blood T cell repertoires in COVID-19. Overall study: The samples span acute and convalescent COVID-19 from the United States, Italy and Spain. T cells, B-cell-depleted T cells, or PBMCs provided the cDNA or gDNA that served as material.

Looked up from germline, CDR1 is SNHLY and CDR2 is FYNNEI. The CDR3 is 16 residues long. V trimming: 4 bases; J trimming: 0 bases; junction bases outside the gene matches: 6. Study processing details: The authors estimated nucleated cell counts from reference gene primer amplification. Data came from immunoSEQ multiplex PCR; TCRdb stores just in-frame clones and leaves some out. Clone size and V and J calls were adopted from that table, with D and trimming inferred from the DNA. The table includes about 220,000 clones, approximately 83% detected once. Sequenced: peripheral blood. This TCR was recovered from a woman in her 30s who had recovered from COVID-19. This chain links TRBV2 with TRBJ2-7; 10 bases match TRBD2. CDR3 amino acids: CASSVVSGGLSYEQYF. The DNA of the CDR3 is TGTGCCAGCAGTGTTGTTAGCGGGGGGCTCTCCTACGAGCAGTACTTC.